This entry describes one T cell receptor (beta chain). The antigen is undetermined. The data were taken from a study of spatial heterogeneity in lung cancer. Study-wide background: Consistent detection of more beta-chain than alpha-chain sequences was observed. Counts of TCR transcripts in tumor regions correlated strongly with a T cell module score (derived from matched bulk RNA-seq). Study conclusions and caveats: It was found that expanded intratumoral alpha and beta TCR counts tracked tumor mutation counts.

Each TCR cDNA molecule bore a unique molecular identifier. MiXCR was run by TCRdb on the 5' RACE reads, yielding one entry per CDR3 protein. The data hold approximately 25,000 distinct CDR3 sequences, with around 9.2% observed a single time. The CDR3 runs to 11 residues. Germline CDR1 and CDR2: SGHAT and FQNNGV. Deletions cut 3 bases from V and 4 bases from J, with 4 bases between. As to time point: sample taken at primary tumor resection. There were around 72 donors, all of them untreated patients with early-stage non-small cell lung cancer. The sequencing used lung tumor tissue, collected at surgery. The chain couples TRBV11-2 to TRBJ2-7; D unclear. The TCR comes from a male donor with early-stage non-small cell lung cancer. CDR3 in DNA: TGTGCCAGCAGCTTCATGTACGAGCAGTACTTC. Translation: CASSFMYEQYF.